This entry describes one T cell receptor beta chain. This record comes from a study of shared clonotypes between healthy human individuals. In germline, CDR1 is MDHEN, CDR2 SYDVKM. The CDR3 has 15 residues. Unmatched junction bases numbered 7, after V lost 3 bases and J lost 6 bases. Once extracted for a subset, genomic DNA was divided evenly among several immunoSEQ plates. Sequencing used immunoSEQ multiplex PCR; TCRdb keeps in-frame clones, though not all of them. There are under 1,100,000 clones in the sample; around 74% occur only once, and about 1.5% lies in the top ten. The V gene is TRBV28, the J gene TRBJ2-1; 8 nucleotides align to TRBD2. The sequenced sample was memory CD4+ T cells sorted from blood. The subset is: CD45RA-negative fraction. The TCR sequence derives from a man aged 18 to 30 in good health. The DNA for the CDR3 is TGTGCCAGCAGTTTCGGCGGGGGGCGGAGCAATGAGCAGTTCTTC. Protein sequence: CASSFGGGRSNEQFF. The full variable domain, with the rest looked up from reference TRBV28 and TRBJ2-1, is DVKVTQSSRYLVKRTGEKVFLECVQDMDHENMFWYRQDPGLGLRLIYFSYDVKMKEKGDIPEGYSVSREKKERFSLILESASTNQTSMYLCASSFGGGRSNEQFFGPGTRLTVL.